This T cell receptor beta chain originates from a study of vaccination and CD4 T cells after COVID-19. The study's findings and limits: Median SARS-CoV-2-reactive clonotype numbers went up from around 20 to 38, but not significantly.

Germline V gene sequence: CDR1 MDHEN, CDR2 SYDVKM. The CDR3 consists of 15 residues. Trimming cost V 6 bases and J 2 bases; bases outside gene matches: 8. Stated treatment: approximately 9-day PBMC culture with coronavirus spike peptide pools or control peptides (ViraFEST assay). A half-volume replacement of the medium with fresh IL-2 medium was performed on days 3 and 7. This clonotype has more than one count but fewer than ten. Its antigen is undetermined. CD4+ T cells that had been cultured provided DNA sequenced with the Oncomine TCR Beta short-read assay. TCRdb processed the PCR reads anew with MiXCR; each CDR3 protein has one entry. This sample has about 12,000 distinct CDR3 sequences, with approximately 45% found just once.

The chain employs TRBV28 and TRBJ1-1; 8 bases agree with TRBD1. The receptor comes from a human donor who had recovered from COVID-19. Sequenced material: CD4+ T cells from blood, cultured in vitro. This chain's CDR3 is CASSSSPGGNTEAFF. DNA for the CDR3: TGTGCCAGCAGCTCCTCCCCAGGGGGCAACACTGAAGCTTTCTTT.